This T cell receptor beta chain was captured in a study of human T cells and chemical hapten exposure. The library tagged each cDNA molecule with unique molecular identifiers. MiXCR was run by TCRdb on the RACE reads, yielding one entry per CDR3 protein. This sample has 150,000 to 200,000 distinct CDR3 sequences, with nearly 30% found just once. Stated time point: pre-sensitization, week 0. Stated treatment: therapeutic diphenylcyclopropenone sensitization with weekly scalp DPC. CDR3 length: 12 amino acids. Germline-derived CDR1 and CDR2 are MNHEY and SMNVEV (reference sequence). Trimming removed 7 bases from V and 4 bases from J, with 8 bases in between.

The sequence was obtained from a woman aged 25 to 39 with alopecia areata. Some clones in this sample may be carry-over from other donors' samples. The rearrangement joins TRBV27 to TRBJ1-5, with D hard to call. The sequenced sample was whole blood, obtained in connection with sensitization to the hapten diphenylcyclopropenone (DPC). CDR3 in DNA: TGTGCCAGCAAAGGTAAAAATCAGCCCCAGCATTTT. Protein product: CASKGKNQPQHF.